The 26 T cell receptor beta chains below all came from one sample that was sequenced in a study of OX40 agonist ivuxolimab in advanced cancers. Repertoires were generated with immunoSEQ multiplex PCR, while TCRdb's copy carries only in-frame clones and drops some. Altogether about 90,000 clones are present, under 95% being singletons, with the ten largest covering less than 0.35%. The sample in question was CD4+ or CD8+ T cells sorted from blood, obtained in a trial of the OX40 agonist ivuxolimab. These TCRs come from an adult with an advanced solid tumor such as melanoma, head and neck, liver or kidney cancer.

A remark on this clone: Sequence at one end of the junction differs from germline and may be a read error. The genes are TRBV6-6 and TRBJ1-5; the match to TRBD1 covers 7 bases. Germline V gene sequence: CDR1 MNHNY, CDR2 SVGAGI (reference sequence). The CDR3 length is 13 residues. CDR3 in amino acids: CSSKGQGDQPQHF. In DNA form, the CDR3 reads TGTTCCAGCAAGGGTCAGGGGGATCAGCCCCAGCATTTT.

This clone was detected only once. This chain uses TRBV7-2 with TRBJ2-3; D possibly corresponds to TRBD2 (5 bases). In germline, CDR1 is SGHTA, CDR2 FQGNSA. V was shortened by 5 bases and J by 2 bases, with 14 bases between the two germline ends. CDR3 length: 15 amino acids. The chain's CDR3 is CASSLREILTDTQYF. The CDR3, as DNA: TGTGCCAGCAGCCTGAGGGAAATACTCACAGATACGCAGTATTTT.

The chain combines TRBV18 with TRBJ1-2; unclear D gene. The CDR3 covers 16 residues. Germline V CDR1 and CDR2: KGHSH, LQKENI. V shed 6 bases and J shed 2 bases, with 19 bases lying between them. The chain's CDR3 is CASSIGSTISNYGYTF. As DNA, the CDR3 is TGTGCCAGCTCCATAGGGTCGACGATCTCAAACTATGGCTACACCTTC.

The chain couples TRBV6-6 to TRBJ2-1; TRBD2 matches 12 bases. Germline V gene lookup returns CDR1 MNHNY and CDR2 SVGAGI (reference sequence). This CDR3 region has 13 residues. J was trimmed by 15 bases and V by 5 bases; bases with no gene match: 8. CDR3 amino acids: CASSLGLAGMSFF. In DNA form, the CDR3 reads TGTGCCAGCAGTCTTGGACTAGCGGGAATGTCGTTCTTC.

The chain carries TRBV19 and TRBJ2-7; 9 nucleotides agree with TRBD1. The germline CDR1 and CDR2 sequences are LNHDA and SQIVND (reference sequence). This CDR3 is 14 amino acids long. The junction had 3 bases not matched to a gene; V was cut back by 4 bases and J by 2 bases. The CDR3: CASSTTGGPYEQYF. In DNA, the CDR3 is TGTGCCAGTAGTACGACAGGGGGGCCCTACGAGCAGTACTTC.

CDR3 sequence reads: CASRTPLGQGTDTQYF. CDR3 bases: TGTGCCAGCCGAACCCCCCTTGGGCAGGGCACAGATACGCAGTATTTT. The chain employs TRBV28 and TRBJ2-3; D not certain. V dropped 8 bases and J dropped 1 base, with 19 bases sitting between them. The CDR3 consists of 16 residues. The germline CDR1 and CDR2 sequences are MDHEN and SYDVKM.

V is TRBV10-3 and J is TRBJ2-7; D is unresolved. From germline, CDR1 is ENHRY and CDR2 SYGVKD. CDR3 size: 13 residues. The V end was cut by 4 bases, the J end by 6 bases, with 13 bases between. CDR3 sequence: CAISGSNLGEQYF. The CDR3 nucleotides read TGTGCCATCAGTGGTTCGAATCTTGGCGAGCAGTACTTC.

The rearrangement uses TRBV29-1 and TRBJ2-7; 7 nucleotides match TRBD2. CDR1 is SQVTM and CDR2 is ANQGSEA in the germline V gene. The CDR3 is 16 amino acids. Trimming took 4 bases from V and 4 from J; bases not matched to a gene: 16. Here the CDR3 DNA reads TGCAGCGTTGTTTCCCGTATGCTAGCGGAGGGGTACGAGCAGTACTTC. Amino acids: CSVVSRMLAEGYEQYF.

V and J are TRBV7-9 and TRBJ2-2, with 7 bases matching TRBD2. This CDR3 has 17 amino acids. From germline, CDR1 is SEHNR and CDR2 FQNEAQ (reference sequence). Trimming removed 5 bases from V and 2 bases from J; junction bases left unmatched: 11. The CDR3 DNA follows: TGTGCCAGCAGCCCTTCTAGCGGACTATCTAACACCGGGGAGCTGTTTTTT. Protein product: CASSPSSGLSNTGELFF.

The CDR3 spells CASSQGGGLTDTQYF. The CDR3 DNA is TGTGCCAGCAGCCAAGGAGGGGGGCTGACAGATACGCAGTATTTT. This chain links TRBV9 with TRBJ2-3; D tentatively fits TRBD1 or TRBD2 (6 bases each). This CDR3 has 15 residues. The V gene lost 4 bases and the J gene lost 3 bases, with 15 bases spanning the gap. Germline CDR1 is SGDLS and CDR2 is YYNGEE.

The chain recombines TRBV28 with TRBJ1-1; D unclear. The germline V and J ends were trimmed by 2 bases and 1 base, with 5 bases remaining between them. The CDR3 is 13 amino acids. Per the germline V gene, CDR1 is MDHEN and CDR2 is SYDVKM. CDR3 sequence (DNA): TGTGCCAGCAGTTTAAGGCCGAACACTGAAGCTTTCTTT. It translates to CASSLRPNTEAFF.

V usage is TRBV10-1 and J usage is TRBJ2-1; 16 nucleotides match TRBD2. Trimming cost V 6 bases and J 1 base; bases outside gene matches: 3. The CDR3 extends over 17 amino acids. Germline CDR1 and CDR2: WNHNN and SYGVQD (reference sequence). The DNA of the CDR3 is TGCGCCAGCAGCTCGGGACTAGCGGGGGGGTCCTACAATGAGCAGTTCTTC. Its translation: CASSSGLAGGSYNEQFF.

The chain recombines TRBV5-1 with TRBJ1-4; unclear D gene. Looked up from germline, CDR1 is SGHRS and CDR2 is YFSETQ. Trimming shortened V by 3 bases and J by 3 bases, and 12 bases separated the two germline ends. The CDR3 loop spans 15 amino acids. The CDR3 DNA reads as TGCGCCAGCAGCTGGGAGGGTGCGTCTAATGAAAAACTGTTTTTT. Its protein is CASSWEGASNEKLFF.

This sequence joins TRBV5-1 and TRBJ2-1; 8 bases are shared with TRBD2. CDR3 length: 18 amino acids. Germline CDR1 is SGHRS and CDR2 is YFSETQ. After removal of 4 bases from V and 9 bases from J, the junction contained 21 bases not matched to a gene. As DNA, the CDR3 is TGCGCCAGCAGCCCGTCCCGAGGGGACTGGACTAGCTCTAGTGAGCAGTTCTTC. Translation gives CASSPSRGDWTSSSEQFF.

The V and J genes are TRBV7-2 and TRBJ2-3; 12 nucleotides agree with TRBD2. Germline V gives CDR1 SGHTA, CDR2 FQGNSA. V trimming: 0 bases; J trimming: 4 bases; junction bases outside the gene matches: 5. This CDR3 comprises 17 residues. The CDR3 region is CASSLAGLAGSSDTQYF. CDR3 in DNA: TGTGCCAGCAGCTTAGCAGGACTAGCGGGATCTTCAGATACGCAGTATTTT.

This clone was counted a single time. This rearrangement joins TRBV28 to TRBJ2-7; 12 bases agree with TRBD2. Germline V CDR1 and CDR2: MDHEN, SYDVKM. The CDR3 is 15 amino acids. V lost 0 bases to trimming and J lost 7 bases; unmatched junction nucleotides: 4. CDR3 region: CASSLWSLAGGEQYF. The CDR3 DNA reads as TGTGCCAGCAGTTTATGGTCACTAGCGGGAGGAGAGCAGTACTTC.

This clone was seen just once. This chain uses TRBV6-6 with TRBJ1-1; 9 bases agree with TRBD1. Germline CDR1 reads MNHNY; CDR2 reads SVGAGI (reference sequence). V lost 5 bases, J lost 11 bases, and 15 bases stayed unmatched. The CDR3 is made up of 15 amino acids. Here the CDR3 DNA reads TGTGCCAGCAGTCCAACAACAGGGGGCAATCGTGGCGCTTTCTTT. It codes for CASSPTTGGNRGAFF.

Points on this clone: This CDR3 is also generated by other DNA sequences in the sample. The chain combines TRBV5-1 with TRBJ2-5, with D perhaps TRBD2 (6 bases). The length of the CDR3 is 15 residues. Germline CDR1 is SGHRS and CDR2 is YFSETQ. Trimming removed 0 bases from V and 1 base from J, with 10 bases in between. CDR3 coding DNA: TGCGCCAGCAGCTTGGGTGGTAGCGGCCAAGAGACCCAGTACTTC. Translated, it gives CASSLGGSGQETQYF.

The rearrangement uses TRBV7-2 and TRBJ2-3, with 9 positions matching TRBD1. Germline V lookup: CDR1 SGHTA, CDR2 FQGNSA. Trimming at V came to 5 bases and at J to 6 bases, leaving 6 bases not matched to a gene. The CDR3 spans 14 residues. The CDR3 is CASSARDRADTQYF. The CDR3 nucleotides are TGTGCCAGCAGCGCCCGGGACAGGGCTGATACGCAGTATTTT.

The chain joins TRBV10-3 to TRBJ2-3; 9 nucleotides agree with TRBD2. Looked up from germline, CDR1 is ENHRY and CDR2 is SYGVKD. The CDR3 contains 15 residues. The J segment lost 2 bases and the V segment lost 8 bases, leaving 8 bases of the junction unmatched. CDR3 amino acids: CAIGGSGRSTDTQYF. The CDR3 DNA follows: TGTGCCATCGGGGGTAGCGGGAGATCCACAGATACGCAGTATTTT.

This chain uses TRBV5-1 with TRBJ1-3, with D uncertain. The CDR3 runs 17 residues. Trimming stripped 4 bases from V and 0 bases from J, with 17 bases between. Germline values: CDR1 SGHRS, CDR2 YFSETQ. CDR3 sequence: CASSPTESSGSGNTIYF. The CDR3 nucleotides are TGCGCCAGCAGCCCTACAGAGTCCTCCGGCTCTGGAAACACCATATATTTT. Full variable domain (remainder filled in from reference TRBV5-1 and TRBJ1-3): KAGVTQTPRYLIKTRGQQVTLSCSPISGHRSVSWYQQTPGQGLQFLFEYFSETQRNKGNFPGRFSGRQFSNSRSEMNVSTLELGDSALYLCASSPTESSGSGNTIYFGEGSWLTVV.

This clone was recorded only once. The CDR3 reads CASSKTGQGARYEQYF. The CDR3 nucleotides read TGTGCCAGCAGCAAAACCGGACAGGGGGCACGATACGAGCAGTACTTC. The V and J genes are TRBV21-1 and TRBJ2-7; the table's D call TRBD1 went unverified against the DNA. TRBV21-1 is shown as a pseudogene. The CDR3 runs 16 residues.

The chain has TRBV6-1 and TRBJ1-3; D not resolved. This CDR3 comprises 13 residues. The ends were cut back, 8 bases at V and 4 bases at J, with 12 bases in the middle. Germline V gene data show CDR1 as MNHNS and CDR2 as SASEGT. The CDR3 DNA sequence: TGTGCCAGCCAGAGAGGGATCGGAAACACCATATATTTT. Translating it yields CASQRGIGNTIYF.

The rearrangement uses TRBV10-3 and TRBJ1-6; 9 nucleotides line up with TRBD1. The CDR3 loop spans 14 amino acids. From germline, CDR1 is ENHRY and CDR2 SYGVKD. The V segment lost 10 bases and the J segment 7 bases; nucleotides outside the gene matches: 8. The CDR3 reads CATRTGEGNSPLHF. The CDR3 nucleotides read TGTGCCACCCGGACAGGGGAAGGCAATTCACCCCTCCACTTT.

This chain links TRBV7-2 with TRBJ2-7; 10 bases line up with TRBD1. From germline, CDR1 is SGHTA and CDR2 FQGNSA. The CDR3 is made up of 13 amino acids. Trimming cost V 4 bases and J 6 bases; bases outside gene matches: 3. The CDR3 spells CASSSGQGGEQYF. CDR3 nucleotides: TGTGCCAGCAGCTCCGGACAGGGGGGCGAGCAGTACTTC.

The chain links TRBV15 to TRBJ2-5, with a possible D match to TRBD2 (6 bases). Germline V CDR1 and CDR2: LNHNV, YYDKDF (reference sequence). The germline V and J ends were trimmed by 0 bases and 4 bases, with 12 bases remaining between them. The CDR3 runs to 15 residues. Written as DNA, the CDR3 is TGTGCCACCAGCAGAGATGCACCCGGGGGAGAGACCCAGTACTTC. Its translation is CATSRDAPGGETQYF.